The entry below describes one T cell receptor (beta chain). V dropped 0 bases and J dropped 2; count of bases not matched to a gene: 2. Germline lookup yields CDR1 MNHEY and CDR2 SVGAGI. This CDR3 comprises 15 residues. Authors' processing steps: Reference gene primers were amplified, and this amplification served to estimate nucleated cell counts. Sequencing was performed with immunoSEQ multiplex PCR; in TCRdb, only in-frame clones are kept and a portion is missing. V, J and clone size reflect that table, while D and trimming were determined from the DNA. Here the sample spans 100,000 to 150,000 clones, roughly four fifths being singletons. This specimen belongs to a study of blood T cell repertoires in COVID-19. Across the study: Spain, Italy and the United States supplied samples that represented acute and convalescent COVID-19. Nucleic acid was either cDNA or gDNA, and it came from T cells, B-cell-depleted T cells, or PBMCs.

Sequencing was performed on peripheral blood. This TCR was recovered from a man aged 35-49 years with active or convalescent COVID-19. The chain has TRBV6-5 and TRBJ2-5, with TRBD2 matching 8 bases. In DNA form, the CDR3 reads TGTGCCAGCAGTTACTCTTCTAGCGGGCAAGAGACCCAGTACTTC. Amino acid sequence: CASSYSSSGQETQYF.